This section outlines one T cell receptor beta chain sequence together with its context. What it binds is not known. The record originates from a study of T-cell reconstitution after alpha-beta-depleted transplantation in children. CDR3 size: 16 residues. Germline V gene lookup returns CDR1 SGHRS and CDR2 YFSETQ. V was pared by 1 base and J by 3 bases, with 16 bases between. Molecular barcoding with unique molecular identifiers was used for the TCRbeta library. TCRdb passed the PCR reads through MiXCR, listing each CDR3 protein once. The sample has about 250,000 distinct CDR3 sequences; approximately 24% are singletons. Study-wide points: Newly made T cells mostly supplied T-cell counts and diversity one year after transplant. Reportedly, roughly two months post-transplant, alpha-beta T cells arose from several hundred expanded graft clones. At day 60, the high TCRbeta diversity found in some patients originated from recipient T cells and thymic progenitors that had survived.

This sequence was found in a female patient between 2 and 15 years old who had a stem cell transplant for congenital amegakaryocytic thrombocytopenia, so the T cells may come from the graft donor. This chain connects TRBV5-1 to TRBJ2-5; no clear D. Sequences were derived from PBMCs, mostly from graft donor cells, sampled 360 days after TCRalphabeta/CD19-depleted stem cell transplant. CDR3: CASSLSAAIAEETQYF. In DNA form, the CDR3 reads TGCGCCAGCAGCTTGTCAGCTGCCATAGCAGAAGAGACCCAGTACTTC.